Sequencing of this T cell receptor (beta chain) was carried out in a study of blood T cell repertoires in COVID-19. The cohort comprised adults aged roughly 18 to 95 years residing in about two dozen US areas. The protocol was immunoSEQ multiplex PCR, while the TCRdb copy is restricted to in-frame clones and leaves out a portion. The repertoire holds a few hundred thousand clones, with over 85% as singletons. The germline gives CDR1 KGHSH, CDR2 LQKENI. Trimming pared 3 bases from V and 5 bases from J, leaving 14 bases between. CDR3 length: 15 amino acids. The V gene is TRBV18, the J gene TRBJ1-3, with D perhaps TRBD1 (6 bases). The source of this sequence is a woman aged 55-69 years who had recovered from COVID-19. Sequencing was done on a sample of PBMCs or T cells enriched from blood (not recorded which). CDR3 protein: CASSPATGARNTIYF. The DNA of the CDR3 is TGTGCCAGCTCACCCGCGACAGGTGCTAGAAACACCATATATTTT.